This T cell receptor (beta chain) was documented in a study of blood T cell repertoires in COVID-19. Study background: From the United States, Italy and Spain came samples of acute and convalescent COVID-19. T cells, B-cell-depleted T cells, or PBMCs supplied cDNA or gDNA.

The trim removed 2 bases at V and 0 bases at J, leaving 0 bases unmatched. This CDR3 is built from 15 residues. In germline, CDR1 is LGHNA, CDR2 YSLEER. In the original analysis: Counts of nucleated cells, estimated from reference gene primer amplification, were obtained. The table came from immunoSEQ multiplex PCR; TCRdb's copy has only in-frame clones and leaves some out. V, J and clone size are those of that table, while D and trimming were read from the DNA. The sample holds more than 200,000 clones, 70% to 90% seen once. The sequence was obtained from a woman in her forties who had recovered from COVID-19. What was sequenced was peripheral blood. The rearrangement uses TRBV4-3 and TRBJ2-7; 11 nucleotides line up with TRBD2. CDR3: CASSQTSGSSYEQYF. DNA of the CDR3: TGCGCCAGCAGCCAAACTAGCGGGAGCTCCTACGAGCAGTACTTC.